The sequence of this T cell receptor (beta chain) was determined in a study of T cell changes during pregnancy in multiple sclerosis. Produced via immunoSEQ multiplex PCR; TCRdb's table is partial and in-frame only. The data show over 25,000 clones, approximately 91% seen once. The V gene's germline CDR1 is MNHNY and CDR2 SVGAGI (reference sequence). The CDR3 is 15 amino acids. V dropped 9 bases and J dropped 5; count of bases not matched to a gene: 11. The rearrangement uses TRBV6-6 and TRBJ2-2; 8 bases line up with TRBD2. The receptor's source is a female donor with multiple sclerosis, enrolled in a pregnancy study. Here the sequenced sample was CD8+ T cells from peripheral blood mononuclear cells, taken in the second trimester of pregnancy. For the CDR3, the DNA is TGTGCCAGTCCCGGGGGGGGGCGCGTTACCGGGGAGCTGTTTTTT. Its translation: CASPGGGRVTGELFF.